This section outlines one TCR beta chain sequence together with its context. Its antigen remains unidentified. Per-base qualities were not stored, and no clone one base away is much larger. The CDR3 contains 19 residues, cysteine and phenylalanine counted. Only CDR3 DNA remains: 57 bases, in frame from the first base. Trimming leaves V shorter by 4 bases and J shorter by 0 bases, with the junction holding 16 bases beyond the gene matches. CDR1 is given as SEHNR and CDR2 as FQNEAQ, both from the germline V gene (reference sequence). These data originate in a study of blood T cell repertoires in COVID-19 (TCRdb year 2020). Regarding the complete study: Collaborator samples came from the United States, Italy and Spain and covered acute and convalescent phases of COVID-19. The material from the prospective study consisted of cDNA or gDNA derived from T cells, B-cell-depleted T cells, or PBMCs. The dataset comprised deeply sampled blood TCRbeta repertoires from subjects exposed to, actively infected with, or recovered from COVID-19. A freely available public database, intended as a resource for researchers studying the immune response to SARS-CoV-2, is where the repertoires were released. The samples were drawn from the first 160 participants of the ongoing ImmuneRACE study and from over a thousand subjects provided by 6 global collaborators. A de-identified subject ID, COVID-19 status, age in years and sex were almost always included in the sample metadata. HLA class I and class II types, where available, came from metadata supplied by the sample provider rather than from assay-based typing. What the work shows at the level of the full study, not this receptor alone: The amount of clinical and demographic metadata varied by source and participant and was provided uncurated.

The immunoSEQ Assay, a bias-controlled multiplex PCR, was used to amplify TCRbeta CDR3 regions from genomic DNA. Per the original workflow: The number of nucleated cells in each sample was estimated from the amplification of reference gene primers within the assay. To quantify the absolute abundance of each unique TCRbeta CDR3 rearrangement, sequence reads were collapsed and filtered. Productive Simpson clonality was computed per sample as the square root of Simpson's diversity index over productive rearrangements. TCRdb holds this immuneACCESS table with in-frame rearrangements only. Some clones are missing; in checked studies, unresolved V genes explain under half, and the rest has no known cause. V, J and clone size reflect that table, while D and trimming were determined from the DNA. The sample has 150,000 or so clones on record, 81% of them singletons. In total, the top ten clones hold about 5.3% of the sample.

Participants in the prospective study were aged about 18 to 89 years, lived in about two dozen United States geographic areas, and enrolled through a virtual design. In the prospective study, participants were assigned to cohorts based on the clinical history participants reported in a screening survey and a study questionnaire. Each participant in the prospective study had whole blood, serum and a nasopharyngeal or oropharyngeal swab collected by mobile phlebotomists. Prospective study participants could optionally give additional blood draws and questionnaires over an approximately two-month period. Blood samples from the prospective study were shipped frozen or at room temperature prior to DNA extraction.

The receptor was isolated from a woman aged 40 to 49 with acute COVID-19. The chain couples TRBV7-9 to TRBJ2-3; TRBD1 lines up with 7 middle nucleotides. The sequencing input was PBMCs or T cells enriched from blood (not recorded which). The nucleotide sequence reads as follows: TGTGCCAGCAGCTCTTATTCCAGCCCGAGGGGACAGAGCACAGATACGCAGTATTTT. Its translation reads: CASSSYSSPRGQSTDTQYF.